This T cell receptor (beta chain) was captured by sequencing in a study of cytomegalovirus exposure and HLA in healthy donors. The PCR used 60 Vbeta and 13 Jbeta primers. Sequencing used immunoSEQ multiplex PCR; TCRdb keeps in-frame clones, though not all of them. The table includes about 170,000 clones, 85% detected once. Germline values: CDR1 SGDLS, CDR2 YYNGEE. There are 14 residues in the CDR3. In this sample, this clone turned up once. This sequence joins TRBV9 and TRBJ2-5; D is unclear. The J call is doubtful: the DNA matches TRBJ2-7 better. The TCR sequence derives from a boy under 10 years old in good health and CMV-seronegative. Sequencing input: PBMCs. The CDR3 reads CASSVGDLSYEQYF. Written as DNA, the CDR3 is TGTGCCAGCAGCGTAGGAGATTTATCCTACGAGCAGTACTTC.